The present T cell receptor beta chain was sequenced within a study of shared clonotypes between healthy human individuals. The CDR3 has 13 residues. Between the trimmed V and J ends, which lost 6 bases and 4 bases, there was a span of 12 bases. The germline gives CDR1 MDHEN, CDR2 SYDVKM. Profiled with immunoSEQ multiplex PCR; TCRdb holds only in-frame clones, not every one. The sample shows approximately 2.4 million clones, about 94% of them seen only once. The investigators split CD4+ cells into a CD45RA+ naive subset and a CD45RA-negative memory subset. The sequencing input was naive CD4+ T cells sorted from blood. The sample's subset: CD45RA+ positively selected. The chain employs TRBV28 and TRBJ1-1; D remains ambiguous. The sequence was collected from a man aged 18-30 years in good health. The CDR3 loop is CASSWKGSTEAFF. CDR3 nucleotides: TGTGCCAGCAGCTGGAAAGGGAGCACTGAAGCTTTCTTT.